These 25 T cell receptor beta chains originate from one sample sequenced in a study of control samples from healthy donors and cancer patients. The repertoire was sequenced with immunoSEQ multiplex PCR; TCRdb's copy has only in-frame clones and lacks some. The sample records some 80,000 clones, roughly 90% being singletons. The sequenced sample was PBMCs. The receptors derive from a woman aged 60 to 75 with head and neck cancer.

This chain links TRBV4-2 with TRBJ2-1, with TRBD2 matching over 9 bases. Trimming at V came to 1 base and at J to 2 bases, leaving 6 bases not matched to a gene. Germline V CDR1 and CDR2: LGHNA, YNFKEQ. The CDR3 sequence is 17 residues long. As DNA, the CDR3 is TGTGCCAGCAGCCAAGTGATTAGCGGGAGAGCCTACAATGAGCAGTTCTTC. Amino acid sequence: CASSQVISGRAYNEQFF.

This clone showed up just once. V and J are TRBV19 and TRBJ2-7; possible D gene TRBD1, 5 bases. This CDR3 has 14 amino acids. Looked up from germline, CDR1 is LNHDA and CDR2 is SQIVND (reference sequence). V was cut by 2 bases and J by 2 bases, with 10 bases left in between. CDR3 in DNA: TGTGCCAGTAGTATAAGGGGCCTACCCTACGAGCAGTACTTC. Its protein product is CASSIRGLPYEQYF.

J is TRBJ1-3 and V is TRBV4-2; a weak D match, TRBD1 (5 bases). CDR1 is LGHNA, CDR2 YNFKEQ, per germline. This CDR3 spans 16 amino acids. Trimming cost V 3 bases and J 0 bases, with 12 bases left between them. This CDR3 reads CASSHSRATSGNTIYF. The CDR3 bases are TGTGCCAGCAGCCATTCCAGGGCTACCTCTGGAAACACCATATATTTT.

V is TRBV14 and J is TRBJ2-7; D perhaps matches TRBD2 (6 bases). The germline CDR1 and CDR2 sequences are SGHDN and FVKESK. CDR3 length: 15 amino acids. The ends were cut back, 0 bases at V and 3 bases at J, with 12 bases in the middle. The CDR3 DNA reads TGTGCCAGCAGCCAAGATCTGGGTAGCGGCTACGAGCAGTACTTC. This encodes CASSQDLGSGYEQYF.

The chain links TRBV20-1 to TRBJ2-7, with TRBD1 matching 8 bases. The CDR3 is 16 amino acids. V gave up 3 bases and J gave up 2 bases; unmatched junction bases: 12. The germline V gene has CDR1 DFQATT and CDR2 SNEGSKA (reference sequence). The CDR3 is CSASRPGGTRTYEQYF. The CDR3 coding sequence is TGCAGTGCTAGTAGGCCAGGGGGCACCAGAACCTACGAGCAGTACTTC.

Only one count was recorded for this clone. The chain has TRBV15 and TRBJ2-2; D not resolved. Germline V lookup: CDR1 LNHNV, CDR2 YYDKDF (reference sequence). V lost 0 bases, J lost 6 bases, and 8 bases lay in between. The CDR3 is made up of 14 amino acids. CDR3 bases: TGTGCCACCAGCAGAGATTTGGCGGCCGGGGAGCTGTTTTTT. This translates into CATSRDLAAGELFF.

The genes are TRBV2 and TRBJ2-3; TRBD2 might be the D (5 bases). Germline V gives CDR1 SNHLY, CDR2 FYNNEI. The V gene lost 4 bases and the J gene lost 3 bases, with 11 bases spanning the gap. The CDR3 runs to 14 residues. Here the CDR3 reads CASSGEGRTDTQYF. The CDR3 bases are TGTGCCAGCAGTGGTGAGGGTAGGACAGATACGCAGTATTTT.

The chain combines TRBV2 with TRBJ1-6, with a weak D call TRBD1 (6 bases). Germline V CDR1 and CDR2: SNHLY, FYNNEI. This CDR3 spans 17 amino acids. V was shortened by 2 bases and J by 8 bases, with 19 bases between the two germline ends. CDR3 in DNA: TGTGCCAGCAGTGAATTGGGATCCCGGGACATTTATTCACCCCTCCACTTT. It translates to CASSELGSRDIYSPLHF.

V and J are TRBV5-4 and TRBJ2-2; 7 bases line up with TRBD2. The germline CDR1 and CDR2 sequences are SGHNT and YYREEE (reference sequence). The CDR3 sequence is 17 residues long. V trimming: 0 bases; J trimming: 0 bases; junction bases outside the gene matches: 5. In nucleotides, the CDR3 is TGTGCCAGCAGCTTGGGGGTTACTAGCGCGAACACCGGGGAGCTGTTTTTT. Translation gives CASSLGVTSANTGELFF.

The CDR3 nucleotides are TGTGCCAGCAGTCCTACATCTACCAGGGGGCGCCTGTTTGACGAGCAGTACTTC. This gives the protein CASSPTSTRGRLFDEQYF. This sequence joins TRBV28 and TRBJ2-7; 8 nucleotides line up with TRBD1. V was pared by 5 bases and J by 5 bases, with 20 bases of the junction left unmatched. This CDR3 comprises 18 residues. The V gene's germline CDR1 is MDHEN and CDR2 SYDVKM.

This clone showed up just a few times. V is TRBV6-2 or TRBV6-3 and J is TRBJ2-3; TRBD2 agrees at 14 bases. Germline V gives CDR1 MNHEY, CDR2 SVGEGT. The ends lost 6 bases at V and 2 bases at J; junction bases unmatched: 10. The CDR3 sequence is 18 residues long. The CDR3 nucleotides are TGTGCCAGCAGCTCCCTGTGGGGACTAGCGGGAGCCACAGATACGCAGTATTTT. It is translated as CASSSLWGLAGATDTQYF.

This clone was counted once. The chain carries TRBV10-3 and TRBJ2-7; either TRBD1 or TRBD2 may fit D (5 bases each). Germline assignment: CDR1 ENHRY and CDR2 SYGVKD. V gave up 10 bases and J gave up 2 bases, with 9 bases separating them. This CDR3 region has 11 residues. Here the CDR3 reads CATRGAYEQYF. The CDR3 DNA follows: TGTGCCACACGAGGGGCCTACGAGCAGTACTTC.

This sequence joins TRBV5-1 and TRBJ2-7, with 11 nucleotides matching TRBD1. The CDR3 totals 16 residues. CDR1 and CDR2 (germline): SGHRS, YFSETQ. With 4 bases clipped from V and 7 bases from J, the junction kept 13 bases outside the gene matches. The CDR3 sequence: CASSRLGQGVQGEQYF. CDR3 coding DNA: TGCGCCAGCAGCCGACTGGGACAGGGGGTTCAAGGAGAGCAGTACTTC.

V is TRBV14 and J is TRBJ2-2; tentatively, D is TRBD2 (5 bases). V was cut by 1 base and J by 2 bases, with 17 bases left in between. The germline V gene encodes CDR1 SGHDN and CDR2 FVKESK. This CDR3 is built from 18 residues. CDR3 nucleotide sequence: TGTGCCAGCAGCCAAGGGGCTAGCTTGAGATTTAACACCGGGGAGCTGTTTTTT. Its protein is CASSQGASLRFNTGELFF.

The chain recombines TRBV7-2 with TRBJ2-2; weak D call: TRBD1 (6 bases). Per germline, CDR1 SGHTA and CDR2 FQGNSA. This CDR3 contains 15 residues. The ends were cut back, 3 bases at V and 5 bases at J, with 13 bases in the middle. The CDR3 spells CASSFNIQGTGELFF. Written as DNA, the CDR3 is TGTGCCAGCAGCTTCAACATACAGGGAACCGGGGAGCTGTTTTTT. The full variable domain, in which reference TRBV7-2 and TRBJ2-2 provide the parts outside the CDR3, is GAGVSQSPSNKVTEKGKDVELRCDPISGHTALYWYRQSLGQGLEFLIYFQGNSAPDKSGLPSDRFSAERTGGSVSTLTIQRTQQEDSAVYLCASSFNIQGTGELFFGEGSRLTVL.

The rearrangement joins TRBV29-1 to TRBJ1-1; no clear D gene. Germline V gene data show CDR1 as SQVTM and CDR2 as ANQGSEA. The CDR3 is 11 amino acids. With 4 bases removed from V and 10 bases from J, the gap between germline ends came to 13 bases. The CDR3 reads CSVGQVEGAFF. DNA for the CDR3: TGCAGCGTTGGGCAGGTCGAGGGAGCTTTCTTT.

The rearrangement joins TRBV6-5 to TRBJ2-3; no reliable D call. Germline loops: CDR1 MNHEY, CDR2 SVGAGI. Trimming took 0 bases from V and 1 from J, leaving 5 bases between them. The CDR3 length is 14 residues. The CDR3 coding sequence is TGTGCCAGCAGTTACTCTCAGGGCACAGATACGCAGTATTTT. Its translation: CASSYSQGTDTQYF.

This clone was counted a single time. The gene calls are TRBV24-1 and TRBJ2-5, with D perhaps matching TRBD1 (5 bases). The CDR3 contains 15 residues. The germline V gene has CDR1 KGHDR and CDR2 SFDVKD. Trimming stripped 4 bases from V and 2 bases from J, with 13 bases between. As DNA, the CDR3 is TGTGCCACCAGTGACCCCCGACAGAAGCAAGAGACCCAGTACTTC. It specifies CATSDPRQKQETQYF.

This sequence joins TRBV5-6 and TRBJ2-2, with D unclear. The V end lost 2 bases, the J end lost 6 bases, and 5 bases lay between the germline ends. This CDR3 has 12 residues. Germline loops: CDR1 SGHDT, CDR2 YYEEEE. The CDR3, as DNA: TGTGCCAGCAGCTTTCAGGCCGGGGAGCTGTTTTTT. Translation gives CASSFQAGELFF.

J is TRBJ2-5 and V is TRBV28; D unclear. The CDR3 is 15 residues long. The V end was cut by 3 bases, the J end by 2 bases, with 13 bases between. Germline lookup yields CDR1 MDHEN and CDR2 SYDVKM. The CDR3 reads CASSFAPGIQETQYF. CDR3 DNA: TGTGCCAGCAGTTTTGCTCCAGGAATACAAGAGACCCAGTACTTC.

The chain joins TRBV6-5 to TRBJ1-5; no firm D call. The CDR3 is 16 residues long. Trimming stripped 4 bases from V and 9 bases from J, with 22 bases between. CDR1 and CDR2 from the germline V gene are MNHEY and SVGAGI. The CDR3 loop is CASSLRVGQRPRPQHF. In nucleotides, the CDR3 is TGTGCCAGCAGTTTAAGAGTAGGCCAGAGACCGAGGCCCCAGCATTTT.

The chain combines TRBV19 with TRBJ2-3; D is ambiguous. The V and J ends lost 7 bases and 3 bases respectively, with 20 bases between them. CDR3 length: 16 amino acids. CDR1 and CDR2 from the germline V gene are LNHDA and SQIVND (reference sequence). Here the CDR3 reads CASTPLARARTDTQYF. The CDR3 region has the DNA TGTGCCAGTACCCCCTTGGCGCGCGCCCGGACAGATACGCAGTATTTT.

V is TRBV28 and J is TRBJ1-4; 7 nucleotides match TRBD1. J gave up 4 bases and V 2 bases, and 16 bases lay outside the gene matches. Germline-derived CDR1 and CDR2 are MDHEN and SYDVKM. This CDR3 is 19 amino acids long. CDR3 sequence (DNA): TGTGCCAGCAGTTTAATCCCCACGACAGGGCTGGGCCTTAATGAAAAACTGTTTTTT. This sequence encodes CASSLIPTTGLGLNEKLFF.

V gene TRBV19 combines with J gene TRBJ2-1; 12 nucleotides agree with TRBD2. With 2 bases clipped from V and 0 bases from J, the junction kept 5 bases outside the gene matches. The CDR3 length is 18 residues. CDR1 and CDR2 from the germline V gene are LNHDA and SQIVND (reference sequence). The CDR3 DNA reads as TGTGCCAGTAGTATACGTCTAGCGGGAGGGAGCTCCTACAATGAGCAGTTCTTC. This encodes CASSIRLAGGSSYNEQFF. Full variable domain (missing parts from reference TRBV19 and TRBJ2-1): DGGITQSPKYLFRKEGQNVTLSCEQNLNHDAMYWYRQDPGQGLRLIYYSQIVNDFQKGDIAEGYSVSREKKESFPLTVTSAQKNPTAFYLCASSIRLAGGSSYNEQFFGPGTRLTVL.

The CDR3, as DNA: TGTGCCAGCAGCCAAGATCCTCAGCCAGAGACCCAGTACTTC. Residues: CASSQDPQPETQYF. V is TRBV14 and J is TRBJ2-5; D is uncertain. Germline V gene data show CDR1 as SGHDN and CDR2 as FVKESK. Between the trimmed V and J ends, which lost 0 bases and 4 bases, there was a span of 9 bases. The CDR3 sequence is 14 residues long.